The 30 T cell receptor beta chains reported below all come from one sample, sequenced in a study of blood T cell repertoires in COVID-19. Profiled with immunoSEQ multiplex PCR; TCRdb holds only in-frame clones, not every one. This repertoire shows approximately 200,000 clones, 70% to 90% found once; its top ten account for around 1.5%. Material for sequencing was peripheral blood. These receptors were collected from a man aged 18 to 30 with active or convalescent COVID-19.

The chain joins TRBV9 to TRBJ2-5, with a weak D call TRBD2 (7 bases). V was shortened by 3 bases and J by 5 bases, with 20 bases between the two germline ends. In germline, CDR1 is SGDLS, CDR2 YYNGEE. The length of the CDR3 is 16 residues. CDR3 residues: CASSADAGRGKETQYF. In nucleotides, the CDR3 is TGTGCCAGCAGCGCAGACGCAGGGAGGGGGAAGGAGACCCAGTACTTC.

J is TRBJ2-1 and V is TRBV19; 7 bases agree with TRBD2. This CDR3 contains 14 residues. The ends lost 5 bases at V and 6 bases at J; junction bases unmatched: 7. Germline values: CDR1 LNHDA, CDR2 SQIVND (reference sequence). This chain's CDR3 is CASSYGGKFNEQFF. CDR3 bases: TGTGCCAGTAGTTACGGGGGGAAGTTCAATGAGCAGTTCTTC.

Only one count was recorded for this clone. The V call is TRBV10-1, the J call TRBJ2-2, with 14 bases aligning to TRBD2. Germline CDR1 and CDR2: WNHNN and SYGVQD (reference sequence). The CDR3 is made up of 16 amino acids. V lost 4 bases to trimming and J lost 3 bases; unmatched junction nucleotides: 1. CDR3 nucleotides: TGCGCCAGCAGTGTGACTAGCGGGAGGGACACCGGGGAGCTGTTTTTT. Translation gives CASSVTSGRDTGELFF.

The chain is built from TRBV7-3 and TRBJ2-2; D is unclear. V was cut by 5 bases and J by 6 bases, with 10 bases left in between. The CDR3 extends over 13 amino acids. Per germline, CDR1 SGHTA and CDR2 FQGTGA. This CDR3 reads CASSRDTSGELFF. For the CDR3, the DNA is TGTGCCAGCAGCCGCGACACGTCCGGGGAGCTGTTTTTT.

The rearrangement links TRBV11-2 to TRBJ2-7; D is possibly TRBD1 (6 bases). Germline-derived CDR1 and CDR2 are SGHAT and FQNNGV. V lost 5 bases and J lost 1, with 15 bases in between. The CDR3 extends over 15 amino acids. The CDR3 loop reads CASSSHRVYSYEQYF. CDR3 DNA: TGTGCCAGCAGCAGCCACAGGGTCTATTCCTACGAGCAGTACTTC.

The chain has TRBV7-2 and TRBJ1-3, with a weak D call TRBD1 (6 bases). Trimming cost V 3 bases and J 0 bases, with 12 bases left between them. The CDR3 has 16 residues. Germline V lookup: CDR1 SGHTA, CDR2 FQGNSA. The CDR3 DNA reads TGTGCCAGCAGCTTTGGGACATGGAACTCTGGAAACACCATATATTTT. As protein: CASSFGTWNSGNTIYF. Based on the CDR3 plus reference TRBV7-2 and TRBJ1-3, the full variable domain is GAGVSQSPSNKVTEKGKDVELRCDPISGHTALYWYRQSLGQGLEFLIYFQGNSAPDKSGLPSDRFSAERTGGSVSTLTIQRTQQEDSAVYLCASSFGTWNSGNTIYFGEGSWLTVV.

The chain is built from TRBV28 and TRBJ1-5, with D possibly being TRBD1 (5 bases). The CDR3 runs 13 residues. Germline V CDR1 and CDR2: MDHEN, SYDVKM. Trimming took off 7 bases at V and 2 bases at J, with 9 bases between the two ends. The chain's CDR3 is CASIGVGNQPQHF. The CDR3, as DNA: TGTGCCAGCATAGGGGTTGGCAATCAGCCCCAGCATTTT. Supplemented by reference TRBV28 and TRBJ1-5, the full variable domain reads DVKVTQSSRYLVKRTGEKVFLECVQDMDHENMFWYRQDPGLGLRLIYFSYDVKMKEKGDIPEGYSVSREKKERFSLILESASTNQTSMYLCASIGVGNQPQHFGDGTRLSIL.

This clone has only one observation. The chain has TRBV27 and TRBJ1-1; no firm D call. The CDR3 has 14 amino acids. The V and J ends lost 3 bases and 5 bases respectively, with 13 bases between them. The germline CDR1 and CDR2 sequences are MNHEY and SMNVEV (reference sequence). The CDR3 nucleotides read TGTGCCAGCAGTTTGCGGGGTCAAAGTACTGAAGCTTTCTTT. Translation: CASSLRGQSTEAFF.

This chain links TRBV28 with TRBJ1-5; D gene ambiguous. Germline CDR1 MDHEN, CDR2 SYDVKM. The CDR3 loop spans 13 amino acids. The V end lost 6 bases, the J end lost 0 bases, and 6 bases lay between the germline ends. The CDR3 sequence: CASSRYSNQPQHF. The CDR3 coding sequence is TGTGCCAGCAGCAGATATAGCAATCAGCCCCAGCATTTT. Full variable domain (outside the CDR3, taken from reference TRBV28 and TRBJ1-5): DVKVTQSSRYLVKRTGEKVFLECVQDMDHENMFWYRQDPGLGLRLIYFSYDVKMKEKGDIPEGYSVSREKKERFSLILESASTNQTSMYLCASSRYSNQPQHFGDGTRLSIL.

The CDR3 bases are TGTGCCAGTAGATTCCCGGACAACCATAACACCGGGGAGCTGTTTTTT. Translating it yields CASRFPDNHNTGELFF. The rearrangement uses TRBV19 and TRBJ2-2, with D perhaps matching TRBD1 (5 bases). The CDR3 is made up of 16 amino acids. Germline V gene lookup returns CDR1 LNHDA and CDR2 SQIVND (reference sequence). Trimming took off 6 bases at V and 2 bases at J, with 16 bases between the two ends.

The chain recombines TRBV19 with TRBJ2-1, with D unresolved. CDR1 is LNHDA and CDR2 is SQIVND in the germline V gene (reference sequence). V shed 6 bases and J shed 1 base, with 10 bases lying between them. The CDR3 is made up of 14 amino acids. Written as DNA, the CDR3 is TGTGCCAGTAGACCTACCGGTTCCTACAATGAGCAGTTCTTC. It encodes CASRPTGSYNEQFF.

The chain uses TRBV9 and TRBJ2-1; 14 bases are shared with TRBD2. CDR1 and CDR2 from the germline V gene are SGDLS and YYNGEE. The V gene end was trimmed by 3 bases and the J gene end by 9 bases; junction bases not matched to a gene: 8. This CDR3 spans 16 amino acids. The DNA of the CDR3 is TGTGCCAGCAGCGAAGGGACTAGCGGGAGCAGAAGTGAGCAGTTCTTC. Amino acid sequence: CASSEGTSGSRSEQFF.

This rearrangement joins TRBV2 to TRBJ1-5; D call uncertain. The germline CDR1 and CDR2 sequences are SNHLY and FYNNEI. The CDR3 totals 16 residues. Trimming removed 6 bases from V and 6 bases from J, with 21 bases in between. CDR3 amino acids: CASSRLDEEFGQPQHF. Written as DNA, the CDR3 is TGTGCCAGCAGCCGCCTAGACGAGGAGTTTGGTCAGCCCCAGCATTTT.

The chain is built from TRBV24-1 and TRBJ2-3; tentative D call: TRBD1 (6 bases). Germline CDR1 reads KGHDR; CDR2 reads SFDVKD. Trimming stripped 9 bases from V and 2 bases from J, with 11 bases between. The CDR3 spans 13 residues. The CDR3 DNA reads TGTGCCACCTCCGGGACATACACAGATACGCAGTATTTT. Residues: CATSGTYTDTQYF.

V gene TRBV11-3 combines with J gene TRBJ2-2; 9 nucleotides agree with TRBD1. After removal of 2 bases from V and 4 bases from J, the junction contained 5 bases not matched to a gene. Germline assignment: CDR1 SGHNT and CDR2 YENEEA. The CDR3 loop spans 16 amino acids. The CDR3 DNA follows: TGTGCCAGCAGCTTACGTACGACAGGGGGCACCGGGGAGCTGTTTTTT. Its translation is CASSLRTTGGTGELFF.

The chain uses TRBV7-2 and TRBJ2-7; D uncertain. The CDR3 spans 14 residues. With 1 base removed from V and 3 bases from J, the gap between germline ends came to 10 bases. Per germline, CDR1 SGHTA and CDR2 FQGNSA. The CDR3 DNA reads TGTGCCAGCAGCTTAGTCCCCCGCGGCTACGAGCAGTACTTC. It specifies CASSLVPRGYEQYF.

This chain uses TRBV9 with TRBJ1-6, with 7 bases identical to TRBD1. There are 13 residues in the CDR3. CDR1 and CDR2 (germline): SGDLS, YYNGEE. V was pared by 3 bases and J by 9 bases, with 3 bases of the junction left unmatched. CDR3 bases: TGTGCCAGCAGCGCAGGGGGAATTTCACCCCTCCACTTT. It encodes CASSAGGISPLHF.

This clone was detected once. Other DNA sequences in the same sample also yield this CDR3. The rearrangement joins TRBV7-2 to TRBJ1-5; no definite D call. The CDR3 sequence is 12 residues long. Germline lookup yields CDR1 SGHTA and CDR2 FQGNSA. Trimming cost V 3 bases and J 4 bases, with 4 bases left between them. CDR3 region: CASSLLNQPQHF. The CDR3 DNA sequence: TGTGCCAGCAGCTTGCTAAATCAGCCCCAGCATTTT.

The count of this clone is one. CDR3 sequence (DNA): TGCGCCAGCAGCTTAGGGACTAGCGGAATAAACAATGAGCAGTTCTTC. Protein product: CASSLGTSGINNEQFF. V usage is TRBV5-1 and J usage is TRBJ2-1; 11 positions match TRBD2. Germline CDR1 SGHRS, CDR2 YFSETQ. Germline trimming cut 2 bases from V and 5 bases from J; bases unmatched to any gene: 6. The CDR3 runs 16 residues.

The chain is built from TRBV11-1 and TRBJ2-1; 7 nucleotides agree with TRBD2. V lost 2 bases, J lost 4 bases, and 5 bases stayed unmatched. The CDR3 loop spans 15 amino acids. In germline, CDR1 is SGHAT, CDR2 FQDESV (reference sequence). This CDR3 is CASSLRLATYNEQFF. The CDR3 DNA follows: TGTGCCAGCAGCTTAAGACTAGCTACGTACAATGAGCAGTTCTTC.

This chain uses TRBV5-6 with TRBJ2-5, with 10 nucleotides matching TRBD2. The V and J ends lost 9 bases and 2 bases, in that order; junction bases with no gene match: 10. The CDR3 extends over 15 amino acids. Germline V gives CDR1 SGHDT, CDR2 YYEEEE. For the CDR3, the DNA is TGTGCCACCTTACAAGCGGGAGGGTGGCAAGAGACCCAGTACTTC. Translating it yields CATLQAGGWQETQYF.

Only one count was recorded for this clone. V usage is TRBV14 and J usage is TRBJ2-7, with D hard to call. Trimming removed 1 base at V and 2 bases at J, with 9 bases between. CDR1 is SGHDN, CDR2 FVKESK, per germline. The CDR3 is 14 amino acids. The CDR3 nucleotides read TGTGCCAGCAGCCAAGGAGGAAAACCCTACGAGCAGTACTTC. This sequence encodes CASSQGGKPYEQYF.

The rearrangement joins TRBV3-1 (or the pseudogene TRBV3-2) to TRBJ1-1; possibly TRBD1 for D (5 bases). The ends were cut back, 3 bases at V and 8 bases at J, with 10 bases in the middle. The CDR3 is made up of 12 amino acids. Germline lookup yields CDR1 LGHDT and CDR2 YNNKEL (reference sequence). The CDR3 region has the DNA TGTGCCAGCAGCCAGGGGCTTAGGGAAGCTTTCTTT. It encodes CASSQGLREAFF.

The V and J genes are TRBV7-9 and TRBJ2-1, with TRBD2 matching 11 bases. The CDR3 loop spans 16 amino acids. Losses at the gene ends were 6 bases for V and 7 bases for J; bases not matched to a gene: 11. Germline V CDR1 and CDR2: SEHNR, FQNEAQ (reference sequence). CDR3: CASRSITSGSRNEQFF. Written as DNA, the CDR3 is TGTGCCAGCAGGTCCATTACTAGCGGGAGTAGGAATGAGCAGTTCTTC.

The V and J genes are TRBV3-1 (or the pseudogene TRBV3-2) and TRBJ1-5, with a tentative D call TRBD1 (5 bases). CDR1 is LGHDT, CDR2 YNNKEL, per germline (reference sequence). This CDR3 region has 16 residues. Trimming took 0 bases from V and 6 from J, leaving 15 bases between them. CDR3 bases: TGTGCCAGCAGCCAAGATTCCGGGACTTCGGGTCAGCCCCAGCATTTT. It yields the protein CASSQDSGTSGQPQHF.

The V and J genes are TRBV27 and TRBJ1-2; D unclear. The CDR3 loop spans 13 amino acids. Per the germline V gene, CDR1 is MNHEY and CDR2 is SMNVEV (reference sequence). The V gene lost 6 bases and the J gene lost 2 bases, with 10 bases spanning the gap. In DNA form, the CDR3 reads TGTGCCAGCAGCCTACGGGTAAACTATGGCTACACCTTC. It specifies CASSLRVNYGYTF.

This clone was recorded once. The junction does not match germline at one end; this may be a read error. The chain has TRBV5-1 and TRBJ2-2; the D gene is possibly TRBD2 (5 bases). The CDR3 is 15 amino acids. Germline CDR1 and CDR2: SGHRS and YFSETQ. The chain's CDR3 is CASSLGWENAGELFF. CDR3 in DNA: TGCGCCAGCAGCTTGGGATGGGAGAACGCCGGGGAGCTGTTTTTT.

The rearrangement links TRBV9 to TRBJ1-1; TRBD1 matches 9 bases. The CDR3 loop spans 15 amino acids. V lost 4 bases and J lost 4; bases outside the gene matches: 8. Germline V gene sequence: CDR1 SGDLS, CDR2 YYNGEE. CDR3 sequence (DNA): TGTGCCAGCAGCCACACAGGGGGCGCTAGCACTGAAGCTTTCTTT. It yields the protein CASSHTGGASTEAFF. Looking up the rest from reference TRBV9 and TRBJ1-1 gives the full variable domain: DSGVTQTPKHLITATGQRVTLRCSPRSGDLSVYWYQQSLDQGLQFLIQYYNGEERAKGNILERFSAQQFPDLHSELNLSSLELGDSALYFCASSHTGGASTEAFFGQGTRLTVV.

The genes are TRBV3-1 (or the pseudogene TRBV3-2) and TRBJ1-1; unclear D gene. The CDR3 contains 13 residues. CDR1 is LGHDT and CDR2 is YNNKEL in the germline V gene (reference sequence). The V and J ends lost 1 base and 10 bases respectively, with 13 bases between them. Here the CDR3 reads CASSQGAGIAAFF. The CDR3 bases are TGTGCCAGCAGCCAAGGGGCCGGGATCGCAGCTTTCTTT.

The chain has TRBV7-3 and TRBJ2-2, with a tentative D call TRBD2 (6 bases). The V gene lost 2 bases and the J gene lost 3 bases, with 10 bases spanning the gap. CDR3 length: 15 amino acids. Germline CDR1 reads SGHTA; CDR2 reads FQGTGA. Here the CDR3 reads CASSLEGGDTGELFF. The CDR3 region has the DNA TGTGCCAGCAGCTTAGAGGGAGGTGACACCGGGGAGCTGTTTTTT.